This TCR beta chain was sequenced in a study of T cell responses to AZD1222 COVID-19 vaccine. This clone was seen more than once but under ten times. No antigen is known for it. Study-wide results and limits: The study reported that nearly half of spike-specific TCRs target unmutated variant regions. Donors were chiefly white British, with a greater number of females, and clonal diversity was perhaps underestimated. Spike-specific TCR breadth and depth went up after people got two AZD1222 doses. No day 14 peak samples; only post-peak repertoires were characterized.

Using immunoSEQ multiplex PCR, the repertoire was profiled, and TCRdb retains in-frame clones only, with some absent. The sample carries about 150,000 clones, 88% recorded once. Germline loops: CDR1 LNHDA, CDR2 SQIVND (reference sequence). There are 14 residues in the CDR3. V was clipped by 7 bases and J by 1 base; unmatched bases: 1. The TCR sequence derives from an adult in good health. V and J are TRBV19 and TRBJ2-3, with 11 positions matching TRBD2. Specimen: peripheral blood, collected on day 0 of AZD1222 vaccination. The CDR3 loop is CASISGRGTDTQYF. In DNA, the CDR3 is TGTGCCAGTATTAGCGGGAGGGGCACAGATACGCAGTATTTT.